This T cell receptor (beta chain) was retrieved from a study of shared clonotypes between healthy human individuals (dated by TCRdb to between 2020 and 2021). Broadly, across the study: The cohort comprised a couple of women and a few men aged 18 to 49 years. Per donor, three plates each were used for CD4 naive and CD4 memory, two for CD8 naive, and one for CD8 memory. To estimate repertoire size and how much clonotypes are shared between individuals, the study performed deep sequencing of blood TCR repertoires from 4 to 6 healthy adults. To increase sequencing depth and limit assay-specific biases, different laboratories used diverse techniques to prepare libraries and sequence TCR repertoires. Per donor, leukapheresis produced somewhere between about 0.85 and 9.5 billion PBMCs. The research as a whole found: Based on pairwise subsampling, the degree of clonotype sharing among donors was expected to be affected by sequencing depth. When a handful of donors were compared, the shared fraction of clonotypes was roughly 4.8% for naive CD4, 3.5% to 4% for naive CD8, roughly 2.5% for memory CD4, and less than 0.5% for memory CD8. Naive subsets generally had larger estimated clonotype richness than memory subsets did. Sampling was limited to blood, and TCR repertoires in tissue likely differ from TCR repertoires in blood. Higher generation probabilities were observed for clonotypes shared by all four sorted-subset donors than for non-shared clonotypes. Because the study included a small number of donors, the genetic and exposure-history diversity represented was limited. Incomplete sequencing was indicated by rarefaction of sorted-subset datasets, despite the large sequencing depth.

This clone appeared a single time. Its antigen is not yet known. Base quality data are lacking; no much larger clone is found one base away. TCR CDR3 regions were amplified from genomic DNA by multiplex PCR using the deep immunoSEQ assay. Extracted genomic DNA from each cell subset was distributed evenly across all wells of several immunoSEQ 96-well plates, and each plate was treated as a replicate. For sorted subsets, each replicate PCR was loaded with roughly 0.2 ug genomic DNA, equivalent to 30,000 or so T cell genomes. Purified libraries were measured with a Qubit 3.0 fluorometer, size-checked on a Bioanalyzer 2100, and measured again with the KAPA Library Quantification kit. A separate single-read 150-cycle Illumina NextSeq 550 flow cell was used to sequence each immunoSEQ 96-well plate. In the source study's methods: Because the immunoSEQ output included only junctional sequences and no quality scores, the filtering could not be the same as the filtering used for full-length reads. To assign V/J genes and CDR3, sequences were annotated against IMGT germline references using PyIR, a Python wrapper for IgBLAST v1.9. Reads with weak V/J assignments (E-value above 1e-6), missing CDR3, stop codons, out-of-frame junctions, or ambiguous translated residues were removed. V3J clonotypes were defined as sequences sharing the same inferred V gene, J gene, and CDR3 amino acid sequence. To compute the percentage overlap between repertoires, the number of shared unique clonotypes was divided by the size of the smaller repertoire. RTK rarefaction, the Chao1 estimator, and Recon v2.1 estimates of unobserved clonotypes were used to assess repertoire richness. Generation probabilities for all TCRbeta clonotypes obtained by the gDNA method from a few donors were computed using OLGA. The clones in this table, taken by TCRdb from immuneACCESS, are in-frame only. Not every clone is retained; where verified, under half of the shortfall comes from an unresolved V gene, and the cause of the rest is unknown. The DNA gave D and trimming, while V, J and clone size come from that table. The sample includes over a million clones, with roughly 97% observed a single time. The ten largest clones add up to roughly 1.2% of the sample.

Taken from cysteine to phenylalanine, the CDR3 has 17 residues. Just the 51-base CDR3 DNA is kept, in frame starting at base 1. The junction carries 18 bases between V and J, which are trimmed by 0 bases and 4 bases respectively. Based on the germline V gene, the CDR1 and CDR2 sequences are LGHNA and YSLEER. The donors were healthy, HIV-negative adults who had no recently reported acute infections or vaccinations. Only Caucasian adults living in Nashville, Tennessee, USA were represented among the donors. CD4+ T cells were enriched by magnetic negative selection; naive cells were then positively selected on CD45RA, and the negative fraction formed the memory subset. After blood collection by leukapheresis, PBMCs were isolated using Ficoll-Histopaque density gradient centrifugation and then cryopreserved in the vapor phase of liquid nitrogen. Purity and quantity of every magnetically sorted T cell population were checked by analytical flow cytometry. Genomic DNA was isolated from every sorted fraction and measured by UV absorbance on a Nanodrop 2000c.

What was sequenced was naive CD4+ T cells sorted from blood. Interpreted using the paper, the cell subset or site label stands for: CD45RA+ positively selected. This sequence originates from a man aged 25 to 45 in good health. This chain is built from TRBV4-3 and TRBJ1-2; matching of 5 bases hints at TRBD1 as the D gene. The sequenced DNA is TGCGCCAGCAGCCAAGATAGGTACTCGGGGCGAGTCTATGGCTACACCTTC. It is translated as CASSQDRYSGRVYGYTF.